This T cell receptor (beta chain) was identified during a study of CD8 T cells in ankylosing spondylitis. Whole-study findings and limits: What appeared characteristic of ankylosing spondylitis blood was a TCR beta motif of under 10 highly homologous variants. Clones tied to disease were said to be significantly enriched in matched ankylosing spondylitis synovial fluid.

Concerning this clonotype itself: Its antigen is still unknown.

V lost 7 bases and J lost 0, with 9 bases in between. Germline V CDR1 and CDR2: LNHNV, YYDKDF (reference sequence). CDR3 length equals 13 residues. Quantitative 5'-RACE with molecular barcodes generated TCR beta libraries. A single record per CDR3 protein comes from TCRdb applying MiXCR to the 5' RACE reads. This table has roughly 300,000 distinct CDR3 sequences, 7% to 9% appearing once. The chain carries TRBV15 and TRBJ1-1; D is possibly TRBD1 (6 bases). The TCR comes from a male donor with ankylosing spondylitis. The sample was blood, either unsorted or a sorted T cell fraction (not recorded which). CDR3 protein: CATNRDLNTEAFF. DNA of the CDR3: TGTGCCACCAACAGGGATCTGAACACTGAAGCTTTCTTT.